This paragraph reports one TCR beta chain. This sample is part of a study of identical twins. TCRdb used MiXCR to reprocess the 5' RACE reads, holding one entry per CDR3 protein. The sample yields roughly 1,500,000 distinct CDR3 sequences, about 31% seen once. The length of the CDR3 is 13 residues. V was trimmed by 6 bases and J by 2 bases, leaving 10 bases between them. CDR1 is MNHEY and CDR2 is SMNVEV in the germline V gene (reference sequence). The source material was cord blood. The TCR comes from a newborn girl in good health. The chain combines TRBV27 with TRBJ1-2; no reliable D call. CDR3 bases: TGTGCCAGCAGCACTCAGTTAAACTATGGCTACACCTTC. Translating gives CASSTQLNYGYTF.